This T cell receptor beta chain was sequenced for a study of blood T cell repertoires in COVID-19. In the original workflow: Reference gene primer amplification gave nucleated cell count estimates. Data came from immunoSEQ multiplex PCR; TCRdb stores just in-frame clones and leaves some out. The V and J calls and clone size are taken from that table; D and trimming were inferred from the DNA. The repertoire holds about 440,000 clones, with around 89% as singletons. Germline CDR1 and CDR2: MNHEY and SVGAGI. The CDR3 length is 12 residues. V was trimmed by 8 bases and J by 5 bases, leaving 12 bases between them.

The rearrangement links TRBV6-5 to TRBJ1-2, with D tentatively TRBD1 (5 bases). The sequence was obtained from a woman in her thirties with acute or convalescent COVID-19. The sequencing sample was made of peripheral blood. This CDR3 reads CASQGLQYGYTF. The DNA of the CDR3 is TGTGCCAGCCAGGGCCTCCAGTATGGCTACACCTTC.